This entry is about one T cell receptor beta chain. Trimming cost V 1 base and J 3 bases, with 7 bases left between them. Per germline, CDR1 LNHDA and CDR2 SQIVND (reference sequence). The length of the CDR3 is 13 residues. The sample comes from a study of beta chain features in type 1 diabetes. The study reverse transcribed the entire isolated RNA, so it sequenced expressed TCRB transcripts. Produced via immunoSEQ multiplex PCR; TCRdb's table is partial and in-frame only. The table lists around 350,000 clones, approximately 12% of them singletons. The sequencing sample was made of naive CD4+ T cells from blood. V gene TRBV19 combines with J gene TRBJ2-7; D is unclear. The clonotype was recovered from a man aged 18-30 years in good health. DNA for the CDR3: TGTGCCAGTAGTATAGGTCCCAGCTACGAGCAGTACTTC. This sequence encodes CASSIGPSYEQYF.